This T cell receptor (beta chain) comes out of a study of cytomegalovirus exposure and HLA in healthy donors. In the study overall: There were 65 million to 85 million unique TCRs (from HLA-typed donors) in an early data release.

Use of 60 Vbeta and 13 Jbeta primers characterized the PCR. Clones were sequenced by immunoSEQ multiplex PCR, and TCRdb holds only the in-frame ones, with some missing. The table shows tens of thousands of clones, with 81% occurring only once. The length of the CDR3 is 13 residues. V was clipped by 7 bases and J by 4 bases, with 13 bases between them. Germline V gives CDR1 SQVTM, CDR2 ANQGSEA. V and J are TRBV29-1 and TRBJ1-4, with D possibly being TRBD1 (5 bases). The sequence was collected from a girl aged 2 to 9 in good health and CMV-seropositive. Sequencing input: PBMCs. CDR3 sequence: CSATDSNNEKLFF. The DNA for the CDR3 is TGCAGCGCAACTGACAGCAATAATGAAAAACTGTTTTTT.